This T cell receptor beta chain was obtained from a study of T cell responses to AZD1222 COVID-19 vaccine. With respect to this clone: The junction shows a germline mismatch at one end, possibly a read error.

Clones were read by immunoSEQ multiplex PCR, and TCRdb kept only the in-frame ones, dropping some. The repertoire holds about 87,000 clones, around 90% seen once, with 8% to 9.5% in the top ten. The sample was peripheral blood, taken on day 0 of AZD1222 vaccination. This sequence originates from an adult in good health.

CDR3 nucleotides: TGTGCTAGCAGCTCAGGGACGGACGTGGCGTACGAGCAGTACTTC. This codes for CASSSGTDVAYEQYF. J is TRBJ2-7 and V is TRBV7-7; D is perhaps TRBD1 or TRBD2 (5 bases each). This CDR3 is built from 15 residues. CDR1 is SSHAT, CDR2 FNYEAQ, per germline (reference sequence).